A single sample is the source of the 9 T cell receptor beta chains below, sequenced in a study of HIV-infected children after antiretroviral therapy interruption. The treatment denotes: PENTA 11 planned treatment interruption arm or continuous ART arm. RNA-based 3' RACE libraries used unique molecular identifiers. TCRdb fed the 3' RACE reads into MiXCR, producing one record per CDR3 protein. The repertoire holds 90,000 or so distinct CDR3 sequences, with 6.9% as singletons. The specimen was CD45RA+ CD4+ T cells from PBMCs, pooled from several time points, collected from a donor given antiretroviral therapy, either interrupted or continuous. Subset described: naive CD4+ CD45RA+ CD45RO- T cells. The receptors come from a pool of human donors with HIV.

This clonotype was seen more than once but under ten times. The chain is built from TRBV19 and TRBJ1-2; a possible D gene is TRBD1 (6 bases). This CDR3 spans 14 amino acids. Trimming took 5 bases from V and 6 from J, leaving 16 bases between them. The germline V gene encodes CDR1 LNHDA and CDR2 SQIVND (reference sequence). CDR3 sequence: CASSAADGGHGYTF. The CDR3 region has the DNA TGTGCCAGTAGTGCCGCGGATGGGGGGCATGGCTACACCTTC. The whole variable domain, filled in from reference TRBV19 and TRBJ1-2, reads DGGITQSPKYLFRKEGQNVTLSCEQNLNHDAMYWYRQDPGQGLRLIYYSQIVNDFQKGDIAEGYSVSREKKESFPLTVTSAQKNPTAFYLCASSAADGGHGYTFGSGTRLTVV.

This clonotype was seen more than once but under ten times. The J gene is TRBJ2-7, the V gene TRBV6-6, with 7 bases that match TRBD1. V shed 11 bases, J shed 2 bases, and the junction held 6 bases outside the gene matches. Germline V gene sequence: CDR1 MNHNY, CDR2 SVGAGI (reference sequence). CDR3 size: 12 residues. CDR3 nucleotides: TGTGCCCACTCCGACAGGGCCTACGAGCAGTACTTC. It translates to CAHSDRAYEQYF.

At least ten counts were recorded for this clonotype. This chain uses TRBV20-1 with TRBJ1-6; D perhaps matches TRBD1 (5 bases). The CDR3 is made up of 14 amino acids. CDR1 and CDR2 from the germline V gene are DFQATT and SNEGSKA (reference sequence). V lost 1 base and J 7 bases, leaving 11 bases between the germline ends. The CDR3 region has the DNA TGCAGTGCTAGAGGCCATGGACAAAATTCACCCCTCCACTTT. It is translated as CSARGHGQNSPLHF.

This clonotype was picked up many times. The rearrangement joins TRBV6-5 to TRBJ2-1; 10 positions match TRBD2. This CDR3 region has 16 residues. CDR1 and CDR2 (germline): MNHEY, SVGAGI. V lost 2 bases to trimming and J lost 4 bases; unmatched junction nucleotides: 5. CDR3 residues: CASSYTAGGPYNEQFF. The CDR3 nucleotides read TGTGCCAGCAGTTACACAGCGGGAGGGCCTTACAATGAGCAGTTCTTC.

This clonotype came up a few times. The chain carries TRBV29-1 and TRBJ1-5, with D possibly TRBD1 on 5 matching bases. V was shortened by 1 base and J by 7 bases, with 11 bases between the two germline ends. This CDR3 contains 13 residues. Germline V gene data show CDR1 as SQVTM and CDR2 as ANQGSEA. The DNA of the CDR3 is TGCAGCGTTGAAGGAGGGACCGGCCAGCCCCAGCATTTT. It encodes CSVEGGTGQPQHF.

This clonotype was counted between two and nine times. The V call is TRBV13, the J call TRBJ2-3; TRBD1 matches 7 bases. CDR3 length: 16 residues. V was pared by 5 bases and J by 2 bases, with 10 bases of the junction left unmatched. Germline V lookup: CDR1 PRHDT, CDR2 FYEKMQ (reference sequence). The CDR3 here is CASSTRQGEVTDTQYF. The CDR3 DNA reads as TGTGCCAGCAGCACCAGACAGGGAGAAGTCACAGATACGCAGTATTTT.

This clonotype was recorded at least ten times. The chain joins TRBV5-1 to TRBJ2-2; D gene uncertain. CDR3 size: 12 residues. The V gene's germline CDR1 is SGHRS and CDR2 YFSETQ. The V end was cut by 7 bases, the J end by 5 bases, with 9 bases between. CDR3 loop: CASHLGTGELFF. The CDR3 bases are TGCGCCAGCCACTTAGGGACCGGGGAGCTGTTTTTT.

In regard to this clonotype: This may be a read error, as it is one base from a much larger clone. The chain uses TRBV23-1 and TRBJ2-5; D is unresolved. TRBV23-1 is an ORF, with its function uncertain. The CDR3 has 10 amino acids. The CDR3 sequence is CASSLENQYF. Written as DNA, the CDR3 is TGCGCCAGCAGTCTGGAGAACCAGTACTTC.

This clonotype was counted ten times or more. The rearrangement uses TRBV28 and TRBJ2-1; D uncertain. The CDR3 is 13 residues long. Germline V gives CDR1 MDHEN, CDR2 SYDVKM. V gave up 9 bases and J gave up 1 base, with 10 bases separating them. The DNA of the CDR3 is TGTGCCAGTCAGACGGGTTCCTACAATGAGCAGTTCTTC. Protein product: CASQTGSYNEQFF. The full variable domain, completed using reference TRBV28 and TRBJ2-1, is DVKVTQSSRYLVKRTGEKVFLECVQDMDHENMFWYRQDPGLGLRLIYFSYDVKMKEKGDIPEGYSVSREKKERFSLILESASTNQTSMYLCASQTGSYNEQFFGPGTRLTVL.